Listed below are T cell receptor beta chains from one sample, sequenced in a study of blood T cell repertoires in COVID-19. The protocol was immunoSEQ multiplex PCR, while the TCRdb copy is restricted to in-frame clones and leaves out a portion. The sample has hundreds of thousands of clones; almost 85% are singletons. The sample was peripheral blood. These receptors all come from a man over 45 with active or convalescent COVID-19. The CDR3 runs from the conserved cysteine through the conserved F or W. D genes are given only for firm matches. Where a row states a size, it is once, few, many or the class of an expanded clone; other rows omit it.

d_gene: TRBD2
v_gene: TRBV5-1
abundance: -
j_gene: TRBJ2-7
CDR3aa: CASSPTRLAGVYEQYF
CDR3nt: TGCGCCAGCAGCCCCACCCGACTAGCGGGGGTCTACGAGCAGTACTTC

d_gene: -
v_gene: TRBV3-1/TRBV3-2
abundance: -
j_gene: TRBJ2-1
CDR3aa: CASSQGVRGTNEQFF
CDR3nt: TGTGCCAGCAGCCAAGGAGTTAGGGGGACCAATGAGCAGTTCTTC

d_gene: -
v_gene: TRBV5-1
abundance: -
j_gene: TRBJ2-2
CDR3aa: CASNSPGVTRTGELFF
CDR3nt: TGCGCCAGCAACTCACCCGGGGTCACTAGAACCGGGGAGCTGTTTTTT

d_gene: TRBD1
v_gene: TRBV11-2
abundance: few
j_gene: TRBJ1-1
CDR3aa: CASRYYRGEAFF
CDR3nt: TGTGCCAGCAGATACTACAGGGGGGAAGCTTTCTTT

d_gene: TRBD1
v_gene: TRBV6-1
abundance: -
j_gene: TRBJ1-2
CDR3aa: CASSEALTGYGYTF
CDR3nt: TGTGCCAGCAGTGAAGCCCTGACAGGGTATGGCTACACCTTC

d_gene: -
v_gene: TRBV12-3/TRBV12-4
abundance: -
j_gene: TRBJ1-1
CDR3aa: CASRHNTEAFF
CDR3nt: TGTGCCAGCAGACACAACACTGAAGCTTTCTTT

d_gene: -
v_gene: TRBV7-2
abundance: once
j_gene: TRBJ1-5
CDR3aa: CASSFGTERNQPQHF
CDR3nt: TGTGCCAGCAGCTTCGGCACAGAACGCAATCAGCCCCAGCATTTT

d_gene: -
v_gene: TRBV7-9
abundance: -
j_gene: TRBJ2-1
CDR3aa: CASSRSGNEQFF
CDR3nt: TGTGCCAGCAGCCGCAGTGGCAATGAGCAGTTCTTC

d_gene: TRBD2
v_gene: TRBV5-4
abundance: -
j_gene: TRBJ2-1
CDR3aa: CASSFHKREGFNEQFF
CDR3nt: TGTGCCAGCAGCTTTCATAAGCGGGAGGGCTTCAATGAGCAGTTCTTC

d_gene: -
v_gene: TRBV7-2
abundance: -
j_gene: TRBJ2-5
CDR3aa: CASSLGAETQYF
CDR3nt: TGTGCCAGCAGCTTAGGCGCAGAGACCCAGTACTTC

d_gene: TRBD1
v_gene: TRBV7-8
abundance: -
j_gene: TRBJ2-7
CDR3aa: CASSPIGTGNSYEQYF
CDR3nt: TGTGCCAGCAGCCCGATCGGGACAGGGAATAGCTACGAGCAGTACTTC

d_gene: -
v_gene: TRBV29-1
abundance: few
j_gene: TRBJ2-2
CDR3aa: CSVGRQTGELFF
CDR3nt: TGCAGCGTTGGGAGACAGACCGGGGAGCTGTTTTTT

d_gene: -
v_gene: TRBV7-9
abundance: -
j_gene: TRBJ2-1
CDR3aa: CASSSHTGTLDNEQFF
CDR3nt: TGTGCCAGCAGCTCGCACACCGGGACACTTGACAATGAGCAGTTCTTC

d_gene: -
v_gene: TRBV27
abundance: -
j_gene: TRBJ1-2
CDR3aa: CASSVRGRASTNHYGYTF
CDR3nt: TGTGCCAGCAGCGTACGGGGTAGGGCCTCCACCAATCACTATGGCTACACCTTC

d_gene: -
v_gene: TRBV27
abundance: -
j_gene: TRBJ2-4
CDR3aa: CASRSGIVQYF
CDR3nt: TGTGCCAGCAGGTCCGGGATTGTTCAGTACTTC

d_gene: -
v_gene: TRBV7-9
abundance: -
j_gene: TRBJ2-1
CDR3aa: CANPFRDEQFF
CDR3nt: TGTGCCAACCCATTTAGAGATGAGCAGTTCTTC

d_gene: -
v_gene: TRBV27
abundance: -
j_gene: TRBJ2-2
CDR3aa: CASSLLGRGTNTGELFF
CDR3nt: TGTGCCAGCAGTTTATTGGGCAGGGGCACGAACACCGGGGAGCTGTTTTTT

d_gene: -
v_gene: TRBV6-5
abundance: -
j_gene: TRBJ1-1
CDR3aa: CASTQGSLVNTEAFF
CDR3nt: TGTGCCAGCACTCAGGGGTCTTTAGTGAACACTGAAGCTTTCTTT

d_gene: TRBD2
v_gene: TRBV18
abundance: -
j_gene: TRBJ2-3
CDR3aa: CASSPVRGLAGRTDTQYF
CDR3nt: TGTGCCAGCTCACCAGTCCGTGGACTAGCGGGAAGGACAGATACGCAGTATTTT

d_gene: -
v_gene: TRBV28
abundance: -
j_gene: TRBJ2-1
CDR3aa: CASTDTILSNEQFF
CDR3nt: TGTGCCAGCACCGACACCATCCTGTCCAATGAGCAGTTCTTC